The clone carrying this T cell receptor beta chain was picked up a small number of times. The sample comes from a study of blood T cell repertoires in COVID-19. V gave up 4 bases and J gave up 6 bases, with 10 bases separating them. From germline, CDR1 is SEHNR and CDR2 FQNEAQ (reference sequence). This CDR3 spans 12 amino acids. Some clones are missing from TCRdb's copy, which holds only in-frame ones; the method was immunoSEQ multiplex PCR. This table holds about 74,000 clones, 80% to 90% found once. Material for sequencing was peripheral blood. The TCR originated in a man between 65 and 79 years old with acute or convalescent COVID-19. J is TRBJ2-7 and V is TRBV7-9; maybe TRBD1 (6 bases). The CDR3 sequence: CASSSQGPEQYF. In nucleotides, the CDR3 is TGTGCCAGCAGCTCACAGGGTCCCGAGCAGTACTTC.